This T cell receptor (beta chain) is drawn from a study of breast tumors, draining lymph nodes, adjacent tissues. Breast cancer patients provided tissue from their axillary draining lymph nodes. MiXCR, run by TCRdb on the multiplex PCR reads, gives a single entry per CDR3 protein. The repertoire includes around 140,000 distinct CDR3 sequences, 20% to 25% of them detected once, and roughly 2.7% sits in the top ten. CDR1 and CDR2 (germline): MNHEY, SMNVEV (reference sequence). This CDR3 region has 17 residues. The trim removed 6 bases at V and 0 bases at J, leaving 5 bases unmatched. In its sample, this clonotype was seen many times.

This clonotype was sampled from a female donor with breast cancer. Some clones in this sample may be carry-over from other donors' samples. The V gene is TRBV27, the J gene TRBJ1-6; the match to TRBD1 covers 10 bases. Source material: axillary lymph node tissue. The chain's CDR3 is CASSPDRGSSYNSPLHF. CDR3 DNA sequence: TGTGCCAGCAGCCCGGACAGGGGGAGCTCCTATAATTCACCCCTCCACTTT.